Each of the 25 T cell receptor beta chains below was sequenced from the same sample in a study of blood T cell repertoires in COVID-19. TCRdb's copy holds only in-frame clones and misses some; the assay was immunoSEQ multiplex PCR. Counted here are over 200,000 clones, approximately 89% occurring once; the ten biggest clones make up roughly 3.7%. Sequenced material: PBMCs or T cells enriched from blood (not recorded which). The receptors here all came from a woman aged 25 to 39 who had been exposed to COVID-19.

This rearrangement joins TRBV11-2 to TRBJ1-1, with a possible D match to TRBD1 (5 bases). V was clipped by 2 bases and J by 3 bases, with 16 bases between them. There are 16 residues in the CDR3. CDR1 and CDR2 from the germline V gene are SGHAT and FQNNGV. CDR3 amino acids: CASSLSWRGGDTEAFF. CDR3 nucleotide sequence: TGTGCCAGCAGCTTAAGCTGGCGGGGAGGGGACACTGAAGCTTTCTTT.

CDR3 region: CASSYLAGGPYEQYF. The CDR3 coding sequence is TGTGCCAGCAGCTACCTAGCGGGAGGGCCGTACGAGCAGTACTTC. The chain uses TRBV5-6 and TRBJ2-7; 12 nucleotides align to TRBD2. Germline assignment: CDR1 SGHDT and CDR2 YYEEEE. The CDR3 consists of 15 residues. J gave up 4 bases and V 3 bases, and 5 bases lay outside the gene matches.

This chain links TRBV19 with TRBJ1-6; tentatively, D is TRBD1 (6 bases). The CDR3 consists of 13 residues. Trimming cost V 4 bases and J 7 bases, with 8 bases left between them. Germline CDR1 reads LNHDA; CDR2 reads SQIVND (reference sequence). CDR3 in amino acids: CASSTTGNSPLHF. CDR3 nucleotides: TGTGCCAGTAGTACCACAGGGAATTCACCCCTCCACTTT. Full variable domain (outside the CDR3, taken from reference TRBV19 and TRBJ1-6): DGGITQSPKYLFRKEGQNVTLSCEQNLNHDAMYWYRQDPGQGLRLIYYSQIVNDFQKGDIAEGYSVSREKKESFPLTVTSAQKNPTAFYLCASSTTGNSPLHFGNGTRLTVT.

The genes are TRBV27 and TRBJ2-3; 11 bases fit TRBD1. The CDR3 totals 15 residues. Germline V gene sequence: CDR1 MNHEY, CDR2 SMNVEV (reference sequence). V lost 6 bases to trimming and J lost 3 bases; unmatched junction nucleotides: 5. The CDR3, as DNA: TGTGCCAGCAGGGGACAGGGGGTGGGAACAGATACGCAGTATTTT. Translation: CASRGQGVGTDTQYF.

The chain recombines TRBV12-5 with TRBJ2-3, with D uncertain. Looked up from germline, CDR1 is LGHNT and CDR2 is FRNRAP. The V end was cut by 2 bases, the J end by 2 bases, with 8 bases between. The CDR3 covers 14 residues. The CDR3 DNA reads as TGTGCTAGTGGTTTGTCGGCGGCCACAGATACGCAGTATTTT. Amino acid sequence: CASGLSAATDTQYF.

The CDR3 protein is CASSFSQTADTQYF. For the CDR3, the DNA is TGCGCCAGCAGCTTTTCACAGACGGCAGATACGCAGTATTTT. The chain combines TRBV5-1 with TRBJ2-3; D is unclear. CDR1 is SGHRS, CDR2 YFSETQ, per germline. Trimming stripped 2 bases from V and 4 bases from J, with 11 bases between. The CDR3 runs 14 residues.

The rearrangement links TRBV3-1 (or the pseudogene TRBV3-2) to TRBJ1-3; maybe TRBD1 (5 bases). Trimming shortened V by 1 base and J by 2 bases, and 9 bases separated the two germline ends. The CDR3 spans 15 residues. Germline CDR1 LGHDT, CDR2 YNNKEL (reference sequence). CDR3 sequence reads: CASSQGRGPGNTIYF. The CDR3 DNA follows: TGTGCCAGCAGCCAAGGAAGGGGCCCTGGAAACACCATATATTTT.

The chain recombines TRBV30 with TRBJ1-6; 7 positions agree with TRBD1. CDR1 and CDR2 from the germline V gene are GTSNPN and SVGIG (reference sequence). V was pared by 7 bases and J by 7 bases, with 7 bases of the junction left unmatched. The CDR3 spans 13 residues. The CDR3 is CASPGTVNSPLHF. In DNA form, the CDR3 reads TGTGCCTCCCCCGGGACAGTAAATTCACCCCTCCACTTT.

The V call is TRBV2, the J call TRBJ2-2, with 13 bases matching TRBD2. This CDR3 has 17 amino acids. The V segment lost 8 bases and the J segment 5 bases; nucleotides outside the gene matches: 11. Germline values: CDR1 SNHLY, CDR2 FYNNEI. The CDR3 region has the DNA TGTGCCAGCGGTTGGACTAGCGGGAGAAAGGTTACCGGGGAGCTGTTTTTT. This sequence encodes CASGWTSGRKVTGELFF.

The chain couples TRBV7-2 to TRBJ1-5, with D possibly TRBD1 on 5 matching bases. V lost 5 bases to trimming and J lost 6 bases, with 14 bases between them. Germline CDR1 reads SGHTA; CDR2 reads FQGNSA. The CDR3 consists of 14 residues. CDR3 nucleotide sequence: TGTGCCAGCAGCCCCTCCCAGGGACTTCAGCCCCAGCATTTT. Translated: CASSPSQGLQPQHF. Looking up the rest from reference TRBV7-2 and TRBJ1-5 gives the full variable domain: GAGVSQSPSNKVTEKGKDVELRCDPISGHTALYWYRQSLGQGLEFLIYFQGNSAPDKSGLPSDRFSAERTGGSVSTLTIQRTQQEDSAVYLCASSPSQGLQPQHFGDGTRLSIL.

The chain joins TRBV29-1 to TRBJ2-5; a weak D match, TRBD2 (5 bases). CDR3 size: 13 residues. Trimming took off 4 bases at V and 4 bases at J, with 13 bases between the two ends. Germline lookup yields CDR1 SQVTM and CDR2 ANQGSEA. This chain's CDR3 is CSVAPNEGETQYF. The CDR3 region has the DNA TGCAGCGTTGCCCCAAACGAGGGAGAGACCCAGTACTTC.

This clone turned up a few times. The chain joins TRBV7-9 to TRBJ2-1; 10 nucleotides line up with TRBD1. The CDR3 runs to 15 residues. V shed 5 bases, J shed 3 bases, and the junction held 4 bases outside the gene matches. The germline V gene has CDR1 SEHNR and CDR2 FQNEAQ (reference sequence). The CDR3 here is CASSVGQGGYNEQFF. CDR3 sequence (DNA): TGTGCCAGCAGCGTAGGACAGGGGGGCTACAATGAGCAGTTCTTC.

This chain links TRBV4-1 with TRBJ2-7; 8 bases map to TRBD2. The junction had 20 bases not matched to a gene; V was cut back by 4 bases and J by 6 bases. Germline V lookup: CDR1 MGHRA, CDR2 YSYEKL. CDR3 length: 18 amino acids. The CDR3 nucleotides are TGCGCCAGCAGCCCGACCTCGGACCGACTAGCGCCCCAGCTCGAGCAGTACTTC. Its translation is CASSPTSDRLAPQLEQYF.

The chain couples TRBV30 to TRBJ2-1; maybe TRBD1 (5 bases). Germline CDR1 is GTSNPN and CDR2 is SVGIG (reference sequence). Trimming removed 1 base from V and 7 bases from J, with 8 bases in between. This CDR3 contains 12 residues. The CDR3 sequence: CAWSEGLNEQFF. CDR3 nucleotide sequence: TGTGCCTGGAGTGAGGGGCTAAATGAGCAGTTCTTC.

The chain combines TRBV9 with TRBJ2-1, with 8 positions matching TRBD1. CDR1 is SGDLS, CDR2 YYNGEE, per germline. V gave up 3 bases and J gave up 4 bases; unmatched junction bases: 9. CDR3 length equals 16 residues. CDR3 region: CASSATGTGTYNEQFF. In nucleotides, the CDR3 is TGTGCCAGCAGCGCAACCGGGACAGGAACATACAATGAGCAGTTCTTC.

The V and J genes are TRBV10-3 and TRBJ2-1; D is possibly TRBD2 (5 bases). Germline V gene lookup returns CDR1 ENHRY and CDR2 SYGVKD. The V and J ends lost 6 bases and 9 bases respectively, with 12 bases between them. This CDR3 has 12 residues. In DNA form, the CDR3 reads TGTGCCATCAGCCAGTCTGAGGGTGAGCAGTTCTTC. It codes for CAISQSEGEQFF.

This clone was picked up a small number of times. V and J are TRBV2 and TRBJ1-6, with 8 nucleotides matching TRBD1. V lost 4 bases to trimming and J lost 8 bases; unmatched junction nucleotides: 7. Germline V lookup: CDR1 SNHLY, CDR2 FYNNEI. There are 15 residues in the CDR3. CDR3 sequence reads: CASSGAGGTYSPLHF. CDR3 DNA: TGTGCCAGCAGTGGCGCAGGGGGCACTTATTCACCCCTCCACTTT. Full variable domain (rest looked up from reference TRBV2 and TRBJ1-6): EPEVTQTPSHQVTQMGQEVILRCVPISNHLYFYWYRQILGQKVEFLVSFYNNEISEKSEIFDDQFSVERPDGSNFTLKIRSTKLEDSAMYFCASSGAGGTYSPLHFGNGTRLTVT.

This clone has just a few counts. This CDR3 is CASSQRQGGLDGYTF. In DNA form, the CDR3 reads TGCGCCAGCAGCCAGCGACAGGGCGGTTTGGATGGCTACACCTTC. The V gene is TRBV4-1, the J gene TRBJ1-2; 7 bases fit TRBD1. The J segment lost 6 bases and the V segment lost 3 bases, leaving 10 bases of the junction unmatched. The CDR3 has 15 residues. Germline V gene lookup returns CDR1 MGHRA and CDR2 YSYEKL.

The chain has TRBV2 and TRBJ2-5; possibly TRBD1 for D (5 bases). The V end was cut by 5 bases, the J end by 1 base, with 14 bases between. Germline V lookup: CDR1 SNHLY, CDR2 FYNNEI. The CDR3 runs to 15 residues. Here the CDR3 reads CASSKTWTSQETQYF. CDR3 in DNA: TGTGCCAGCAGTAAGACTTGGACAAGCCAAGAGACCCAGTACTTC.

This chain connects TRBV12-5 to TRBJ1-1; D unresolved. CDR3 size: 14 residues. Trimming shortened V by 1 base and J by 2 bases, and 8 bases separated the two germline ends. Germline V lookup: CDR1 LGHNT, CDR2 FRNRAP. DNA of the CDR3: TGTGCTAGTGGTTTGGAATACAGCAACACTGAAGCTTTCTTT. Protein sequence: CASGLEYSNTEAFF.

On this clone: Other DNA sequences of this sample code for an identical CDR3. The V and J genes are TRBV7-9 and TRBJ2-7; 8 bases fit TRBD2. Germline V lookup: CDR1 SEHNR, CDR2 FQNEAQ (reference sequence). V lost 4 bases to trimming and J lost 0 bases; unmatched junction nucleotides: 2. The length of the CDR3 is 14 residues. CDR3 residues: CASSSSGSSYEQYF. CDR3 nucleotides: TGTGCCAGCAGCTCAAGCGGGAGCTCCTACGAGCAGTACTTC.

The chain has TRBV3-1 (or the pseudogene TRBV3-2) and TRBJ2-4, with D tentatively TRBD1 (6 bases). The germline V gene has CDR1 LGHDT and CDR2 YNNKEL (reference sequence). Trimming removed 1 base at V and 0 bases at J, with 7 bases between. This CDR3 is 15 amino acids long. CDR3: CASSQAGVAKNIQYF. CDR3 in DNA: TGTGCCAGCAGCCAAGCAGGGGTAGCCAAAAACATTCAGTACTTC.

The rearrangement uses TRBV30 and TRBJ1-2; D is undetermined. The CDR3 is made up of 13 amino acids. Germline CDR1 GTSNPN, CDR2 SVGIG (reference sequence). V dropped 0 bases and J dropped 1 base, with 6 bases sitting between them. This CDR3 is CAWSVNSNYGYTF. In nucleotides, the CDR3 is TGTGCCTGGAGTGTAAACAGTAACTATGGCTACACCTTC. Together with reference TRBV30 and TRBJ1-2, the CDR3 gives the full variable domain: SQTIHQWPATLVQPVGSPLSLECTVEGTSNPNLYWYRQAAGRGLQLLFYSVGIGQISSEVPQNLSASRPQDRQFILSSKKLLLSDSGFYLCAWSVNSNYGYTFGSGTRLTVV.

The chain is built from TRBV11-2 and TRBJ1-4; 9 nucleotides match TRBD1. The V gene's germline CDR1 is SGHAT and CDR2 FQNNGV. CDR3 length: 14 residues. Germline trimming cut 5 bases from V and 6 bases from J; bases unmatched to any gene: 4. The CDR3 reads CASSKQGADEKLFF. Written as DNA, the CDR3 is TGTGCCAGCAGCAAACAGGGGGCGGATGAAAAACTGTTTTTT.

The rearrangement joins TRBV14 to TRBJ2-1, with TRBD2 matching over 7 bases. J gave up 7 bases and V 1 base, and 13 bases lay outside the gene matches. Germline-derived CDR1 and CDR2 are SGHDN and FVKESK. The CDR3 has 17 residues. The CDR3 is CASSQAFGGSLRNEQFF. The DNA for the CDR3 is TGTGCCAGCAGCCAAGCGTTCGGCGGGAGCCTCAGAAATGAGCAGTTCTTC.